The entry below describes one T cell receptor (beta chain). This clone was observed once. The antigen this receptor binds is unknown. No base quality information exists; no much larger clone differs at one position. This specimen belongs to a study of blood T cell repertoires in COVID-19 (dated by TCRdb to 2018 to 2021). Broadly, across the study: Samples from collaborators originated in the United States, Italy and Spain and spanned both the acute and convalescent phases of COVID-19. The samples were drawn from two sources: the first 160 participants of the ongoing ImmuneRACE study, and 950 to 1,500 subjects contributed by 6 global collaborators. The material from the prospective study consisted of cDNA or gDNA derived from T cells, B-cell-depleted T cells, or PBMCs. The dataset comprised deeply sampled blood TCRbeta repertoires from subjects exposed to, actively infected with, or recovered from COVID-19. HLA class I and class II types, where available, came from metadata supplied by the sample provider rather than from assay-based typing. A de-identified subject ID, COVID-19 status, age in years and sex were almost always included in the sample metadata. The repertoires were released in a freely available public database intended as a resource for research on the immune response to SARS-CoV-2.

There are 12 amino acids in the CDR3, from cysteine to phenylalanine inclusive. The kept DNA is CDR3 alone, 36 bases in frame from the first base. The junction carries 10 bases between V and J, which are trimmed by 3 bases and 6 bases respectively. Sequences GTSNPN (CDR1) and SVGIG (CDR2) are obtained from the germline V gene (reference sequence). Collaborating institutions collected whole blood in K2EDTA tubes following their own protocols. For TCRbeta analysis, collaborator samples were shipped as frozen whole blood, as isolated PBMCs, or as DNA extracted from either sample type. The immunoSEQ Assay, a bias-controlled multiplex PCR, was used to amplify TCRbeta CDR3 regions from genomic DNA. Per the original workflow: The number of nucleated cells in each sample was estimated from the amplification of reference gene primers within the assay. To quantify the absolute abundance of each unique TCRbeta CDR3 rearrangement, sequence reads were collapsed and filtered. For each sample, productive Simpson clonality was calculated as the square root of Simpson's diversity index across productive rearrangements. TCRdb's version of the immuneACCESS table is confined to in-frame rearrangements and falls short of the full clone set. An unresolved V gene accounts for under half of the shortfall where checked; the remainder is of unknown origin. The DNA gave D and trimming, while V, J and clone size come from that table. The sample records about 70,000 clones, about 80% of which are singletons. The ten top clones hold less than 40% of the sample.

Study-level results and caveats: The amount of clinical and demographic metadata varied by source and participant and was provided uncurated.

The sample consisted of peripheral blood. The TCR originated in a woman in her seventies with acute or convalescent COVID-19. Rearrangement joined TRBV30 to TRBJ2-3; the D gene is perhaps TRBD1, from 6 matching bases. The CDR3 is CAWSTGKDTQYF. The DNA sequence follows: TGTGCCTGGAGCACAGGGAAGGATACGCAGTATTTT.